Listed below are T cell receptor beta chains from one sample, sequenced in a study of blood T cell repertoires in COVID-19. Measured with immunoSEQ multiplex PCR; TCRdb has only the in-frame clones, and not every one. Here the sample spans about 190,000 clones, 70% to 85% being singletons. The sample comprised peripheral blood. Receptors were obtained from a man aged 50-59 years who had recovered from COVID-19. The CDR3 runs from the conserved cysteine through the conserved F or W. Each record gives: clone size, V gene, CDR3 length, D gene, J gene, CDR3 DNA, CDR3 protein. D genes are given only for firm matches. Size is omitted from some rows. Given values are once, few, many or a class for expanded clones.

size: .
V: TRBV19
length: 13
D: TRBD1
J: TRBJ1-5
DNA: TGTGCCAGTAGTCAACAGGGGAATCAGCCCCAGCATTTT
CDR3: CASSQQGNQPQHF

size: .
V: TRBV9
length: 13
D: .
J: TRBJ2-4
DNA: TGTGCCAGCAGTTACAGGGACAAAAACATTCAGTACTTC
CDR3: CASSYRDKNIQYF

size: .
V: TRBV25-1
length: 16
D: TRBD1
J: TRBJ2-5
DNA: TGTGCCAGCAGTGTGAGGACAGGGTTCGGGCAAGAGACCCAGTACTTC
CDR3: CASSVRTGFGQETQYF

size: few
V: TRBV19
length: 14
D: TRBD2
J: TRBJ2-5
DNA: TGTGCCAGTACCCTTAGCGGGACCCAAGAGACCCAGTACTTC
CDR3: CASTLSGTQETQYF

size: .
V: TRBV28
length: 18
D: TRBD2
J: TRBJ2-7
DNA: TGTGCCAGCAGTCCCCTTACCACTAGCGGCCCTAGCTCCTACGAGCAGTACTTC
CDR3: CASSPLTTSGPSSYEQYF

size: once
V: TRBV24-1
length: 15
D: .
J: TRBJ2-5
DNA: TGTGCCACCAGTGATTCCTCACCGGGACAAGAGACCCAGTACTTC
CDR3: CATSDSSPGQETQYF

size: .
V: TRBV6-5
length: 14
D: .
J: TRBJ1-1
DNA: TGTGCCAGCAGTTACCGACAGGCGAACACTGAAGCTTTCTTT
CDR3: CASSYRQANTEAFF

size: .
V: TRBV27
length: 17
D: TRBD2
J: TRBJ2-7
DNA: TGTGCCAGCAGACCAGACCAAGGACTAGCGGGATCCTACGAGCAGTACTTC
CDR3: CASRPDQGLAGSYEQYF

size: .
V: TRBV19
length: 15
D: TRBD2
J: TRBJ2-1
DNA: TGTGCCAGTATCGACGGCGGTAGCGGGAGCGATGAGCAGTTCTTC
CDR3: CASIDGGSGSDEQFF

size: .
V: TRBV30
length: 12
D: TRBD1
J: TRBJ2-7
DNA: TGTGCCTGGAGTCGGACAGGGGACGAGCAGTACTTC
CDR3: CAWSRTGDEQYF

size: .
V: TRBV10-3
length: 17
D: .
J: TRBJ1-5
DNA: TGTGCCATCAGTGGGACACCTCCCATATATAGCAATCAGCCCCAGCATTTT
CDR3: CAISGTPPIYSNQPQHF

size: .
V: TRBV6-6
length: 13
D: TRBD1
J: TRBJ1-2
DNA: TGTGCCAGCAGTCGTGGGACAGTTAAGGGCTACACCTTC
CDR3: CASSRGTVKGYTF

size: few
V: TRBV5-6
length: 15
D: TRBD2
J: TRBJ2-1
DNA: TGTGCCAGCAGCTTGGCTAGCGGGATGTGGAATGAGCAGTTCTTC
CDR3: CASSLASGMWNEQFF

size: .
V: TRBV5-1
length: 14
D: .
J: TRBJ2-1
DNA: TGCGCCAGCAGCTCCTATCGGCGGGGCAATGAGCAGTTCTTC
CDR3: CASSSYRRGNEQFF

size: .
V: TRBV6-1
length: 16
D: .
J: TRBJ2-5
DNA: TGTGCCAGCAGTGGCTTGAAGGCGGGAAGTCAAGAGACCCAGTACTTC
CDR3: CASSGLKAGSQETQYF

size: once
V: TRBV3-1/TRBV3-2
length: 16
D: TRBD2
J: TRBJ2-2
DNA: TGTGCCAGCAGCCGCCGACTAGCCGAAAACACCGGGGAGCTGTTTTTT
CDR3: CASSRRLAENTGELFF

size: .
V: TRBV7-2
length: 15
D: TRBD1
J: TRBJ1-1
DNA: TGTGCCAGCAGCTTAGCGTGGACAGGGGACACTGAAGCTTTCTTT
CDR3: CASSLAWTGDTEAFF